This entry is about one T cell receptor (beta chain). The clone's antigen remains unknown. The sample holds no much larger clone one base away, and base qualities are not on file. Based on the germline V gene, the CDR1 and CDR2 sequences are SGHTA and FQGNSA. The CDR3 covers 16 residues, taking in both the cysteine and the phenylalanine. Here the CDR3 DNA is all that survives: 48 bases in frame from base 1. Trimming costs V 3 bases and J 2 bases, and their ends lie 14 bases apart. The healthy controls were around 40 blood donors, and the buffy coats of these donors were supplied by the Finnish Red Cross blood service. All TCR-sequenced material derived from peripheral blood: patient blood samples and healthy donor buffy coats. Ficoll-Hypaque gradient centrifugation was used to isolate peripheral blood mononuclear cells. Magnetic purification was used to isolate CD4+ cells from the buffy coats of the healthy controls. Genomic DNA was extracted with the Gentra Puregene Cell and Tissue kit and quantified on a Qubit 2.0 fluorometer.

The immunoSEQ assay at survey resolution was applied to genomic DNA for sequencing of TCRbeta rearrangements. Per the source publication's procedure: In the TCR sequencing data, the lowest productive clonotype frequency that could be detected was 2.59 x 10-5. Only productive TCRbeta rearrangements, meaning sequences that were complete and in-frame, were kept for the analyses. Clonality for each sample was calculated as Simpson clonality in the immunoSEQ Analyzer version 3.0. Clones were categorized by frequency as very rare, small, medium, large (1-20%) or hyperexpanded (>20%). OLGA 1.2.3 estimated generation probabilities, VDJtools produced V-gene circos plots, VDJdb was queried for specificities, and GLIPH identified CDR3 motifs. What TCRdb holds here is the immuneACCESS table cut down to in-frame rearrangements. Part of the clones is not present; checked against another copy, under half of the missing clones reflect an unresolved V gene, and the others are unexplained. For V, J and clone size, that table is used; D and trimming come from the DNA. The sample table contains roughly 40,000 clones; only one count was recorded for 80% to 90% of them. The top ten clones comprise roughly 2.5% of the sample.

This specimen belongs to a study of STAT5B mutations in CD4+ large granular lymphocyte leukemia (dated by TCRdb to 2021 to 2024). Concerning the study at large: Among healthy controls, the CDR3 'QG' motif was associated with a particular HLA allele. The purity of purified fractions was confirmed by flow cytometry on FACSCanto II or FACSVerse to exceed 95% among lymphocytes. The study compared the TCRbeta repertoires of patients with CD4+ T-cell large granular lymphocyte leukemia against the TCRbeta repertoires of healthy blood donors.

Results and caveats for the whole study, not just this receptor: Data were not HLA-matched; higher clonality in CD4+ versus CD8+ T-LGLL could reflect the relatively small sample size. Main leukemic clonotypes were private to each patient, although about a quarter of the main leukemic clonotypes were found at low frequency in the non-leukemic repertoires of other patients. TRBV06-family usage was enriched among the top patient clones (8/27) compared with healthy controls (2/35). Greater clonality appeared to be present in CD4-sorted patient repertoires than in healthy CD4+ repertoires, and the difference was retained after the putative leukemic clones were removed.

Recombination joined TRBV7-2 with TRBJ1-3; 5 matching bases give a weak D call of TRBD1. The sample comprised CD4+ T cells from blood buffy coats. The sequence was obtained from a human donor in good health. At the DNA level, the sequence is TGTGCCAGCAGCTTGAATCGGGGGGGGACTGGAAACACCATATATTTT. It encodes CASSLNRGGTGNTIYF.